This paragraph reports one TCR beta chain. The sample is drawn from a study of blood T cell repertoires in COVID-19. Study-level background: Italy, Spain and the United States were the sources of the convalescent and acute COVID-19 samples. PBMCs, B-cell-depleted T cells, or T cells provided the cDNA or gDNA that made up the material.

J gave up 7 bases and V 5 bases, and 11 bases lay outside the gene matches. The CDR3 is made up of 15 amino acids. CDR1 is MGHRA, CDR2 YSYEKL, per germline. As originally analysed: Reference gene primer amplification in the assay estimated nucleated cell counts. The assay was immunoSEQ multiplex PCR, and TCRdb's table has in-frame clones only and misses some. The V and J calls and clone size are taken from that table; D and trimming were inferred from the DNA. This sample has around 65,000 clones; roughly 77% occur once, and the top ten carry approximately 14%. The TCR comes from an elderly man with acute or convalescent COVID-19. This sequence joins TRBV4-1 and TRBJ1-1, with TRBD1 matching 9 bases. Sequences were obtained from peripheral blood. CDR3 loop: CASSSRTGVGGEAFF. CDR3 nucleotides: TGCGCCAGCAGCTCCCGGACAGGGGTAGGTGGTGAAGCTTTCTTT.